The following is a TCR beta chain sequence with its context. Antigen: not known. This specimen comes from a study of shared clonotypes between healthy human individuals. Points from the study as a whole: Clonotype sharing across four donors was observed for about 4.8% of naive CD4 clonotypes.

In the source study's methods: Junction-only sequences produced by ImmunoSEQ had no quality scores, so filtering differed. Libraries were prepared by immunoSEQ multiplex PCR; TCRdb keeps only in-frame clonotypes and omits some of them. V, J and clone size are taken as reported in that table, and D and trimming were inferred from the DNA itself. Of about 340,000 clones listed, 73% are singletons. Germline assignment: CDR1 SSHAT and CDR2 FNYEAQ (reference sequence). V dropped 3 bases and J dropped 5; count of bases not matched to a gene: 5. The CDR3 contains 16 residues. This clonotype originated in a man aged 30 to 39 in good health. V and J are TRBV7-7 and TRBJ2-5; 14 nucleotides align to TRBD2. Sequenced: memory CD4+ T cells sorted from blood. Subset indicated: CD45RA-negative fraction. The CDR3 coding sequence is TGTGCCAGCAGCTTCGGGACTAGCGGGAGTTGGGAGACCCAGTACTTC. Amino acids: CASSFGTSGSWETQYF.